Listed here is a single TCR beta chain. The antigen remains undetermined. Among the patients, none had received any treatment before thyroid surgery. The sample belongs to a study of metastatic and nonmetastatic thyroid tumors. Study at large: Across peripheral blood and tumor or nodule tissue samples taken from malignant and benign thyroid patients, the repertoires were compared with one another. Whole-study results and caveats: Malignant thyroid tumors reportedly had TCR beta diversity that was significantly higher than in benign nodules, in blood and tumor.

Original analysis: It was from CDR3 differences across clinicopathological groups that a distant-metastasis classifier for papillary thyroid cancer was built. TCRdb called clones again from the PCR reads with MiXCR. The authors' filters were not applied to this entry. The repertoire holds around 46,000 clones, 22% seen once, with approximately 3.6% in the top ten. V shed 4 bases and J shed 9 bases, with 23 bases lying between them. Germline V gene data show CDR1 as SGHRS and CDR2 as YFSETQ. The CDR3 spans 15 residues. The specimen sequenced was blood. The gene calls are TRBV5-1 and TRBJ2-7; D might be TRBD1 or TRBD2, each matching 5 bases. This TCR derives from a male donor with papillary thyroid cancer or a benign thyroid nodule (not recorded which). Some clones in this sample may be carry-over from other donors' samples. CDR3 in DNA: TGCGCCAGCAGCCCGGGTATGAGGGGCGGATTTGGGCAGTACTTC. Translation gives CASSPGMRGGFGQYF.